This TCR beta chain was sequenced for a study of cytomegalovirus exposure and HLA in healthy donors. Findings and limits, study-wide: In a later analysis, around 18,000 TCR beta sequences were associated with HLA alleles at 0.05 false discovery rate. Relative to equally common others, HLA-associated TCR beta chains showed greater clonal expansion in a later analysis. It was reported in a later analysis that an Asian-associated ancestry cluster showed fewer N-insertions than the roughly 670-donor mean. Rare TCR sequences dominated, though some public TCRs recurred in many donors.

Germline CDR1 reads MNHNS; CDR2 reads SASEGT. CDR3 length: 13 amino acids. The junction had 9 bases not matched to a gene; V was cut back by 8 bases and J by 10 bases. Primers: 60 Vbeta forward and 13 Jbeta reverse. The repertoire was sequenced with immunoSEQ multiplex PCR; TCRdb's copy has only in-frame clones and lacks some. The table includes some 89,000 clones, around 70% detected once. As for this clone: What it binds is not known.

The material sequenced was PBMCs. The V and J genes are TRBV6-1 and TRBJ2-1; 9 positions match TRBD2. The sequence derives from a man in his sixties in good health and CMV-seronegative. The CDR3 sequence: CASALAGMWEQFF. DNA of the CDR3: TGTGCCAGCGCACTAGCGGGCATGTGGGAGCAGTTCTTC.